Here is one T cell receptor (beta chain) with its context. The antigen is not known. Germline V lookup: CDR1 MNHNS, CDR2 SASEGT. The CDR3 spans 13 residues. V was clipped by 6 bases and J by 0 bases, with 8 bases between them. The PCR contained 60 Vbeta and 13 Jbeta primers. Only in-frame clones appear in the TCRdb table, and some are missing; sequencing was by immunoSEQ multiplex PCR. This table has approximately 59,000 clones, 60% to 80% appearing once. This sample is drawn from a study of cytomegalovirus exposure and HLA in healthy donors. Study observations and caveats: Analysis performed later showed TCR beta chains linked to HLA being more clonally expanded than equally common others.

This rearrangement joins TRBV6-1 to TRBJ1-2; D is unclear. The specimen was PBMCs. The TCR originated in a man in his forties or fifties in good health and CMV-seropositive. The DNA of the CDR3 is TGTGCCAGCAGGAGGGATCCTAACTATGGCTACACCTTC. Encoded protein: CASRRDPNYGYTF.